This entry lists 22 T cell receptor beta chains sequenced from one sample in a study of CXCR3-negative and CXCR3-positive naive CD8 T cells. Whole-study findings and limits: Naive cells that were CXCR3-positive had more hydrophobic TRB CDR3s (compared with CXCR3-negative naive cells).

For these receptors, no antigen is known. Libraries of TRB cDNA were made by 5' RACE and carried UMIs. From the 5' RACE reads, TCRdb lists one entry per CDR3 protein and no DNA. Its listing shows 150,000 to 180,000 distinct CDR3 sequences. The sequenced sample was naive CXCR3+ CD8+ T cells from blood. Subset: CD45RO-CCR7+CD27+CD95- naive CD8+ T cells expressing CXCR3 (TNR3+). Receptors originate from a human donor in good health. Some clones in this sample may be carry-over from other donors' samples.

The chain employs TRBV15 and TRBJ2-2. Germline V lookup: CDR1 LNHNV, CDR2 YYDKDF (reference sequence). The CDR3 contains 13 residues. CDR3 sequence: CATRLSNTGELFF.

The chain joins TRBV6-5 to TRBJ2-1; TCRdb designates TRBD2, a call that cannot be tested without DNA. CDR1 and CDR2 from the germline V gene are MNHEY and SVGAGI. CDR3 size: 20 residues. The CDR3 loop reads CASSPMISTGLAGGYNEQFF.

The chain carries TRBV12-3 or TRBV12-4 and TRBJ2-1; TCRdb outputs TRBD2, but without DNA this stays unchecked. The CDR3 totals 16 residues. This chain's CDR3 is CASSSNRDYPSDEQFF.

The chain uses TRBV3-1 and TRBJ2-1; TCRdb names TRBD2, which stays unverified in the absence of DNA. The V gene's germline CDR1 is LGHDT and CDR2 YNNKEL (reference sequence). This CDR3 contains 14 residues. CDR3 sequence reads: CASSQEPSGNEQFF.

The rearrangement joins TRBV7-9 to TRBJ1-1. The CDR3 sequence is 14 residues long. The V gene's germline CDR1 is SEHNR and CDR2 FQNEAQ (reference sequence). CDR3 region: CASSLAIVNTEAFF. Full variable domain (remainder filled in from reference TRBV7-9 and TRBJ1-1): DTGVSQNPRHKITKRGQNVTFRCDPISEHNRLYWYRQTLGQGPEFLTYFQNEAQLEKSRLLSDRFSAERPKGSFSTLEIQRTEQGDSAMYLCASSLAIVNTEAFFGQGTRLTVV.

The chain employs TRBV11-2 and TRBJ2-2; TCRdb's D gene call, TRBD2, goes unchecked for lack of DNA. Germline CDR1 SGHAT, CDR2 FQNNGV. This CDR3 region has 18 residues. The CDR3 reads CASSLGMGPAPNTGELFF. The variable domain in full, with the rest retrieved from reference TRBV11-2 and TRBJ2-2, is EAGVAQSPRYKIIEKRQSVAFWCNPISGHATLYWYQQILGQGPKLLIQFQNNGVVDDSQLPKDRFSAERLKGVDSTLKIQPAKLEDSAVYLCASSLGMGPAPNTGELFFGEGSRLTVL.

The genes are TRBV7-8 and TRBJ2-3; the TCRdb D gene call, TRBD2, has no DNA to confirm it. Looked up from germline, CDR1 is SGHVS and CDR2 is FQNEAQ. The CDR3 spans 15 residues. CDR3 sequence reads: CASSPLDSSTDTQYF.

This chain links TRBV6-8 with TRBJ2-4; TCRdb calls TRBD1, which cannot be checked without DNA. The length of the CDR3 is 16 residues. Germline CDR1 MNHGY, CDR2 SAAAGT. The CDR3 here is CASSLQGRGLGNIQYF.

The chain combines TRBV2 with TRBJ1-5; absent DNA, TCRdb's TRBD1 call cannot be checked. CDR1 is SNHLY, CDR2 FYNNEI, per germline. CDR3 length: 15 amino acids. The CDR3 protein is CASSDGTALNQPQHF.

The chain couples TRBV7-9 to TRBJ2-1; TCRdb names TRBD1, which stays unverified in the absence of DNA. The CDR3 spans 14 residues. The germline gives CDR1 SEHNR, CDR2 FQNEAQ (reference sequence). CDR3 protein: CASSSPGQNNEQFF.

This sequence joins TRBV28 and TRBJ2-3; TCRdb proposes TRBD1, but this gene call is untestable without DNA. Germline V gene lookup returns CDR1 MDHEN and CDR2 SYDVKM. The CDR3 has 17 residues. CDR3 amino acids: CASSLQGAGLVEDTQYF.

The chain has TRBV28 and TRBJ2-4; the TCRdb call, TRBD1, lacks DNA for checking. This CDR3 spans 19 amino acids. Germline V gives CDR1 MDHEN, CDR2 SYDVKM. Here the CDR3 reads CASSTLWGLEWSTKNIQYF.

V gene TRBV4-1 combines with J gene TRBJ1-2; as DNA is missing, the TRBD1 call by TCRdb cannot be tested. Per germline, CDR1 MGHRA and CDR2 YSYEKL. The CDR3 has 16 amino acids. The CDR3 here is CASSQDRTGGVYGYTF.

The rearrangement joins TRBV29-1 to TRBJ1-1. Germline V gene data show CDR1 as SQVTM and CDR2 as ANQGSEA. The CDR3 consists of 13 residues. The CDR3 protein is CSVGGGSHTEAFF.

The genes are TRBV11-2 and TRBJ1-6; lacking DNA, the TRBD1 call made by TCRdb goes unchecked. The CDR3 spans 14 residues. The germline CDR1 and CDR2 sequences are SGHAT and FQNNGV. Here the CDR3 reads CDSSTRTENSPLHF. Full variable domain (remainder filled in from reference TRBV11-2 and TRBJ1-6): EAGVAQSPRYKIIEKRQSVAFWCNPISGHATLYWYQQILGQGPKLLIQFQNNGVVDDSQLPKDRFSAERLKGVDSTLKIQPAKLEDSAVYLCDSSTRTENSPLHFGNGTRLTVT.

The rearrangement uses TRBV12-3 or TRBV12-4 and TRBJ2-2; TCRdb's assignment of TRBD2 cannot be checked, as there is no DNA. The CDR3 length is 14 residues. The CDR3 loop is CASRPPGTREELFF.

The chain has TRBV10-2 and TRBJ1-2; TCRdb gives TRBD1 as the D gene, but with no DNA this cannot be confirmed. The germline V gene has CDR1 WSHSY and CDR2 SAAADI. This CDR3 is 13 amino acids long. The CDR3 region is CASSESVPYGYTF.

This chain joins TRBV9 and TRBJ2-3; TCRdb gives TRBD1 as the D gene, but with no DNA this cannot be confirmed. Germline V gives CDR1 SGDLS, CDR2 YYNGEE. There are 16 residues in the CDR3. This chain's CDR3 is CASSGDRRGGGDTQYF.

This chain connects TRBV12-3 or TRBV12-4 to TRBJ2-7. The CDR3 is made up of 16 amino acids. This CDR3 reads CASSSQLLGVENEQYF.

The chain carries TRBV15 and TRBJ1-4. CDR1 LNHNV and CDR2 YYDKDF come from the germline V gene (reference sequence). CDR3 length: 16 amino acids. CDR3 loop: CATSRDSGATNEKLFF.

The chain is built from TRBV11-2 and TRBJ1-1; TCRdb's assignment of TRBD1 cannot be checked, as there is no DNA. The CDR3 is 14 residues long. Per germline, CDR1 SGHAT and CDR2 FQNNGV. CDR3 residues: CASSKGQRNTEAFF. The full variable domain, its missing parts supplied by reference TRBV11-2 and TRBJ1-1, is EAGVAQSPRYKIIEKRQSVAFWCNPISGHATLYWYQQILGQGPKLLIQFQNNGVVDDSQLPKDRFSAERLKGVDSTLKIQPAKLEDSAVYLCASSKGQRNTEAFFGQGTRLTVV.

The chain joins TRBV27 to TRBJ2-2. Germline V gives CDR1 MNHEY, CDR2 SMNVEV (reference sequence). The CDR3 totals 14 residues. This CDR3 reads CASSLSVAWQELFF.